The present TCR beta chain was sequenced within a study of blood T cell repertoires in COVID-19. Study in general: Sample material is recorded as cDNA or gDNA derived from T cells, B-cell-depleted T cells, or PBMCs.

The germline V gene encodes CDR1 SGHRS and CDR2 YFSETQ. The CDR3 runs 14 residues. V was pared by 1 base and J by 1 base, with 1 base of the junction left unmatched. The repertoire was sequenced with immunoSEQ multiplex PCR; TCRdb's copy has only in-frame clones and lacks some. The table shows around 90,000 clones, with approximately 80% occurring only once. The V and J genes are TRBV5-1 and TRBJ1-2, with 7 bases aligning to TRBD1. The clonotype comes from a human donor in a cohort sampled during active COVID-19. The specimen was peripheral blood. Written as DNA, the CDR3 is TGCGCCAGCAGCTTGCAGGGGGGTAACTATGGCTACACCTTC. Amino acid sequence: CASSLQGGNYGYTF.